This T cell receptor beta chain was profiled in a study of OX40 agonist ivuxolimab in advanced cancers. Looking at the study overall: Patients took ivuxolimab, an agonistic anti-OX40 (CD134) antibody. Patients received intravenous ivuxolimab every 2 weeks at 0.01 to 10 mg/kg.

The study, taken as a whole, reports: On average, a greater number of expanded clones characterised CD8+ T cells relative to CD4+.

The V gene's germline CDR1 is SGHKS and CDR2 YYEKEE (reference sequence). Trimming pared 4 bases from V and 2 bases from J, leaving 10 bases between. The CDR3 sequence is 14 residues long. This table comes from immunoSEQ multiplex PCR, and its TCRdb copy is limited to in-frame clones, with some not included. The table has tens of thousands of clones, approximately 91% seen once. This clone was counted only a few times. Its antigen is as yet unknown. This rearrangement joins TRBV5-5 to TRBJ1-5; no firm D call. The specimen comprised CD4+ or CD8+ T cells sorted from blood, sampled in a trial of the OX40 agonist ivuxolimab. The receptor comes from an adult with an advanced solid tumor such as melanoma, head and neck, liver or kidney cancer. Here the CDR3 reads CASSPAVGNQPQHF. The CDR3, as DNA: TGTGCCAGCAGCCCAGCGGTAGGCAATCAGCCCCAGCATTTT.